A selection of T cell receptor beta chains follows, all from one sample in a study of cytomegalovirus exposure and HLA in healthy donors. Assay: immunoSEQ multiplex PCR; the TCRdb copy retains only in-frame clones and omits some. The table shows some 70,000 clones, with roughly two thirds occurring only once. Sequencing was performed on PBMCs. Source of these receptors: a male donor in good health and CMV-seropositive. Each CDR3 is given with its conserved first and last residue. The D gene is left open where the match is weak. Expanded clones are given a class, and other clones once, few, many or no size at all.

TRBJ1-2 TRBD1 NA TRBV6-5 TGTGCCAGCACCCGACAGGGGGCAGGCTATGGCTACACCTTC CASTRQGAGYGYTF
TRBJ1-1 NA NA TRBV15 TGTGCCACCAGCAGACCCCGGGGGATGAACACTGAAGCTTTCTTT CATSRPRGMNTEAFF
TRBJ2-7 NA few TRBV7-9 TGTGCCAGCAGCTTAGTTTCCAACGAGCAGTACTTC CASSLVSNEQYF
TRBJ2-5 TRBD2 NA TRBV9 TGTGCCAGCAGCGAATCTAGCGGGAGGGCGGGAGAGACCCAGTACTTC CASSESSGRAGETQYF
TRBJ2-7 NA NA TRBV7-6 TGTGCCAGCAGCTTAGACCCTGGGCCCTACGAGCAGTACTTC CASSLDPGPYEQYF
TRBJ2-2 TRBD1 NA TRBV19 TGTGCCAGTGGGACAGGATACACCGGGGAGCTGTTTTTT CASGTGYTGELFF
TRBJ2-3 TRBD2 NA TRBV16 TGTGCCAGCAGCGGTATGGAGCGGGGGGTCACAGATACGCAGTATTTT CASSGMERGVTDTQYF
TRBJ2-3 NA NA TRBV7-9 TGTGCCAGCAGCTTAGAGACTCGAGATACGCAGTATTTT CASSLETRDTQYF
TRBJ2-4 TRBD2 few TRBV2 TGTGCCAGCATAGGGCTGGGACTAGCGGACGCCAAAAACATTCAGTACTTC CASIGLGLADAKNIQYF
TRBJ2-5 TRBD1 NA TRBV6-5 TGTGCCAGCAGATTCCCGGGACAGCAAGAGACCCAGTACTTC CASRFPGQQETQYF
TRBJ1-1 NA few TRBV18 TGTGCCAGCTCAACAGGGTTGGACACTGAAGCTTTCTTT CASSTGLDTEAFF
TRBJ2-7 NA NA TRBV18 TGTGCCAGCTCACCACCCCTCAGGGGCTACGAGCAGTACTTC CASSPPLRGYEQYF